This T cell receptor beta chain was sequenced for a study of human thymus T cells. This CDR3 comprises 16 residues. CDR1 and CDR2 from the germline V gene are SGHTA and FQGNSA. J lost 1 base, V lost 1 base, and 3 bases had no gene match. TCRdb's copy holds only in-frame clones and misses some; the assay was immunoSEQ multiplex PCR. The table lists about 50,000 clones, 95% of them singletons. The source material was blood. The rearrangement joins TRBV7-2 to TRBJ2-3, with TRBD2 matching over 9 bases. This TCR was sampled from a girl under two years old with a congenital heart defect but otherwise immunologically healthy. This CDR3 is CASSLVAGGRTDTQYF. In nucleotides, the CDR3 is TGTGCCAGCAGCTTAGTGGCGGGAGGGCGCACAGATACGCAGTATTTT.